These 17 T cell receptor beta chains were sequenced from one sample in a study of T-cell reconstitution after alpha-beta-depleted transplantation in children. During its preparation, the TCRbeta library received unique molecular identifiers. TCRdb redid the calling of the PCR reads with MiXCR, one entry per CDR3 protein. The table lists almost 250,000 distinct CDR3 sequences, roughly a quarter of them singletons. The source material was PBMCs, sampled before TCRalphabeta/CD19-depleted stem cell transplant. The receptors originated from a girl aged 2 to 9 with Fanconi anemia, due to receive a stem cell transplant.

The table lists this clonotype with a count of one. V and J are TRBV18 and TRBJ1-1; unclear D gene. Germline V lookup: CDR1 KGHSH, CDR2 LQKENI. The V gene lost 2 bases and the J gene lost 4 bases, with 8 bases spanning the gap. This CDR3 comprises 13 residues. CDR3: CASSPLDSTEAFF. Here the CDR3 DNA reads TGTGCCAGCTCACCATTGGACTCCACTGAAGCTTTCTTT.

This clonotype was seen more than once but under ten times. In DNA, the CDR3 is TGTGCCATCAGGGGACCCGACGAAGAGACCCAGTACTTC. Its translation: CAIRGPDEETQYF. V usage is TRBV10-3 and J usage is TRBJ2-5; D possibly uses TRBD1 or TRBD2 (5 bases each). V lost 6 bases and J lost 3, with 11 bases in between. Germline V gives CDR1 ENHRY, CDR2 SYGVKD. This CDR3 has 13 residues.

This clonotype has a handful of counts. V usage is TRBV7-3 and J usage is TRBJ2-1; D possibly corresponds to TRBD1 (5 bases). CDR3 length: 14 residues. Trimming stripped 6 bases from V and 6 bases from J, with 15 bases between. Germline V gene lookup returns CDR1 SGHTA and CDR2 FQGTGA. The CDR3 coding sequence is TGTGCCAGCAGTTTCCTGTCAGGGTCCAATGAGCAGTTCTTC. It is translated as CASSFLSGSNEQFF.

This clonotype showed up many times. The rearrangement uses TRBV21-1 and TRBJ2-7. TRBV21-1 is deemed a pseudogene. This CDR3 contains 12 residues. The CDR3, as DNA: TGTGCCAACAGAAGTACTGTGAGGGAGCAGTACTTC. Translating gives CANRSTVREQYF.

This clonotype showed up many times. The chain employs TRBV5-1 and TRBJ2-5; the D is unclear. V was clipped by 3 bases and J by 1 base, with 10 bases between them. This CDR3 region has 14 residues. Germline V gives CDR1 SGHRS, CDR2 YFSETQ. CDR3 protein: CASSSTTSQETQYF. Here the CDR3 DNA reads TGCGCCAGCAGCTCGACCACGAGCCAAGAGACCCAGTACTTC.

J is TRBJ2-1 and V is TRBV29-1; the match to TRBD2 covers 14 bases. CDR1 is SQVTM, CDR2 ANQGSEA, per germline. This CDR3 spans 19 amino acids. With 5 bases clipped from V and 0 bases from J, the junction kept 12 bases outside the gene matches. CDR3 sequence reads: CSVPPGGLAGVSSYNEQFF. The CDR3 nucleotides read TGCAGCGTTCCCCCGGGGGGACTAGCGGGGGTTAGCTCCTACAATGAGCAGTTCTTC.

There are a few counts of this clonotype. The chain is built from TRBV20-1 and TRBJ2-7, with 9 bases lining up with TRBD1. Germline V gene sequence: CDR1 DFQATT, CDR2 SNEGSKA (reference sequence). The CDR3 is 14 residues long. The junction had 7 bases not matched to a gene; V was cut back by 5 bases and J by 2 bases. The CDR3 loop reads CSALQWDRAYEQYF. The DNA for the CDR3 is TGCAGTGCTCTACAATGGGACAGGGCCTACGAGCAGTACTTC.

This clonotype was counted at least ten times. This chain links TRBV12-3 or TRBV12-4 with TRBJ2-7, with D perhaps matching TRBD1 (6 bases). Trimming left V 8 bases short and J 0 bases short, with 11 bases between. The CDR3 totals 13 residues. The CDR3 here is CASRQVSSYEQYF. The CDR3 nucleotides read TGTGCCAGCCGACAGGTCAGCTCCTACGAGCAGTACTTC.

This clonotype has ten or more counts. This chain's CDR3 is CSVEVAGGLNEQFF. The CDR3 region has the DNA TGCAGCGTTGAAGTAGCGGGAGGGCTAAATGAGCAGTTCTTC. The chain recombines TRBV29-1 with TRBJ2-1; 11 bases are shared with TRBD2. The junction had 3 bases not matched to a gene; V was cut back by 1 base and J by 7 bases. Germline-derived CDR1 and CDR2 are SQVTM and ANQGSEA. CDR3 size: 14 residues.

For the CDR3, the DNA is TGTGCCAGCAGCTTTAATGGGGTACAAGCGGGTATCACCGGGGAGCTGTTTTTT. Translating gives CASSFNGVQAGITGELFF. The rearrangement uses TRBV13 and TRBJ2-2; tentatively, D is TRBD2 (6 bases). V was shortened by 3 bases and J by 4 bases, with 21 bases between the two germline ends. The CDR3 totals 18 residues. The V gene's germline CDR1 is PRHDT and CDR2 FYEKMQ (reference sequence).

This chain connects TRBV5-1 to TRBJ2-1; tentative D call: TRBD1 (8 bases). The CDR3 is 13 amino acids. CDR1 is SGHRS and CDR2 is YFSETQ in the germline V gene. The germline V and J ends were trimmed by 4 bases and 9 bases, with 14 bases remaining between them. CDR3 sequence: CASSTHRGGEQFF. CDR3 in DNA: TGCGCCAGCAGCACTCACAGGGGGGGTGAGCAGTTCTTC. The complete variable domain, with remaining parts taken from reference TRBV5-1 and TRBJ2-1, reads KAGVTQTPRYLIKTRGQQVTLSCSPISGHRSVSWYQQTPGQGLQFLFEYFSETQRNKGNFPGRFSGRQFSNSRSEMNVSTLELGDSALYLCASSTHRGGEQFFGPGTRLTVL.

This clonotype was detected many times. The J gene is TRBJ2-5, the V gene TRBV29-1; TRBD1 matches at 7 bases. CDR1 is SQVTM, CDR2 ANQGSEA, per germline. The CDR3 extends over 12 amino acids. V was clipped by 8 bases and J by 1 base; unmatched bases: 4. The CDR3 loop reads CSCGTVQETQYF. The CDR3 region has the DNA TGCAGCTGTGGGACAGTCCAAGAGACCCAGTACTTC.

The V and J genes are TRBV5-1 and TRBJ2-7, with D perhaps matching TRBD2 (5 bases). Between the trimmed V and J ends, which lost 5 bases and 1 base, there was a span of 10 bases. CDR1 and CDR2 from the germline V gene are SGHRS and YFSETQ. This CDR3 spans 13 amino acids. The CDR3 DNA reads TGCGCCAGCAGTGAGCGGCCTTCCTACGAGCAGTACTTC. Translating it yields CASSERPSYEQYF.

A few counts support this clonotype. The chain uses TRBV4-2 and TRBJ2-5; 10 bases are shared with TRBD2. The germline V gene has CDR1 LGHNA and CDR2 YNFKEQ. V shed 3 bases, J shed 2 bases, and the junction held 15 bases outside the gene matches. This CDR3 has 19 residues. The CDR3 sequence: CASSHRLAGVLWGQETQYF. The CDR3, as DNA: TGTGCCAGCAGCCATCGGCTAGCGGGAGTGCTATGGGGGCAAGAGACCCAGTACTTC.

This clonotype has more than one count but fewer than ten. The chain employs TRBV28 and TRBJ2-6; D may be TRBD1 (5 bases). The V and J ends lost 1 base and 0 bases respectively, with 13 bases between them. Germline lookup yields CDR1 MDHEN and CDR2 SYDVKM. The CDR3 is 18 amino acids. In DNA form, the CDR3 reads TGTGCCAGCAGTTTATTCTTCTCAGGGAACTCTGGGGCCAACGTCCTGACTTTC. Its translation is CASSLFFSGNSGANVLTF.

Regarding this clonotype: It may be a read error: a sequence one base away is much more abundant. Likely a read error: the CDR3 ends without its conserved phenylalanine or tryptophan. The rearrangement joins TRBV12-3 or TRBV12-4 to TRBJ2-5; D is perhaps TRBD2 (6 bases). The V and J ends lost 8 bases and 3 bases respectively, with 10 bases between them. The CDR3 spans 12 residues. DNA of the CDR3: TGTGCCAGCCGGCCTAGCGAAGAGACCCAGTACCTC. Residues: CASRPSEETQYL.

Only a few counts were recorded for this clonotype. The J gene is TRBJ1-2, the V gene TRBV6-6; TRBD1 aligns across 8 bases. With 8 bases clipped from V and 1 base from J, the junction kept 18 bases outside the gene matches. CDR3 length: 18 amino acids. Germline lookup yields CDR1 MNHNY and CDR2 SVGAGI (reference sequence). CDR3 amino acids: CASFGSSGTGLFNYGYTF. The CDR3 nucleotides are TGTGCCAGCTTCGGTTCATCCGGGACAGGACTCTTTAACTATGGCTACACCTTC.